This is a list of T cell receptor beta chains from one sample in a study of blood T cell repertoires in COVID-19. Data came from immunoSEQ multiplex PCR; TCRdb stores just in-frame clones and leaves some out. The repertoire has 150,000 to 200,000 clones, around nine tenths of them found once; the top ten carry roughly 3.6%. The sequencing sample was made of peripheral blood. These receptor sequences come from a man aged 18 to 29 with active or convalescent COVID-19. Both conserved end residues are trimmed from each CDR3.

TRBV6-2/TRBV6-3	TRBJ2-1	15	ASSQTPTSGVYNEQF
TRBV7-9	TRBJ1-4	13	ASSLAGEGNEKLF
TRBV27	TRBJ1-4	12	ASSTFPSNEKLF
TRBV29-1	TRBJ2-7	10	SFTGGSYEQY
TRBV5-1	TRBJ1-1	10	ASSFGFTEAF
TRBV4-1	TRBJ2-1	13	ASSRSGGSSNEQF
TRBV2	TRBJ1-2	12	ASSEGQGVHGYT
TRBV5-6	TRBJ2-5	13	ASSWAGTSQETQY
TRBV25-1	TRBJ2-7	11	ASSEPGGHEQY
TRBV5-8	TRBJ2-2	14	ASSAGTVANTGELF
TRBV7-3	TRBJ2-1	15	ASSIGTSGSSYNEQF
TRBV9	TRBJ1-2	11	ASGTDSGYGYT
TRBV10-3	TRBJ1-5	11	AISPGAGQPQH
TRBV11-2	TRBJ1-6	14	ASSPWDRGFGSPLH
TRBV4-3	TRBJ1-5	13	ASSQDRQISQPQH
TRBV5-1	TRBJ1-3	12	ASSLGQGGNTIY
TRBV11-3	TRBJ2-3	12	ASSSRGRPDTQY
TRBV7-9	TRBJ2-7	13	ASSLTGTGGLGQY
TRBV5-4	TRBJ2-5	15	ASSWGLRGLGQETQY
TRBV30	TRBJ2-2	12	AWTSGENTGELF
TRBV9	TRBJ1-3	13	ASSARILPGNTIY
TRBV6-5	TRBJ2-5	14	ASSYSSVRSGETQY
TRBV6-6	TRBJ1-2	10	ASSYEAYGYT
TRBV9	TRBJ1-1	11	ASSVVVRAAAF
TRBV9	TRBJ1-2	11	ASSAGGLYGYT
TRBV29-1	TRBJ1-1	8	SGGGAEAF
TRBV7-2	TRBJ1-2	12	ASSLVDGDYGYT
TRBV10-3	TRBJ1-4	13	AISDRGLAHEKLF
TRBV28	TRBJ2-3	13	ATAIPGQGADTQY
TRBV5-4	TRBJ1-2	12	ASSIFGQGGGYT
TRBV7-2	TRBJ2-5	16	ASSMGLGLATSKETQY
TRBV19	TRBJ2-3	14	ASSPRQVGATDTQY
TRBV27	TRBJ1-6	16	ASSLHRTGGSYNSPLH
TRBV2	TRBJ1-2	15	ASSEMGQGGSFWGYT
TRBV3-1/TRBV3-2	TRBJ1-6	14	ASSQEGGRISSPLH
TRBV3-1/TRBV3-2	TRBJ1-2	12	ASSQESYGYGYT
TRBV19	TRBJ1-1	15	ASTPAAQGVMNTEAF
TRBV5-1	TRBJ2-2	14	ASSLALAGGTGELF
TRBV7-8	TRBJ1-5	17	ASSPFRAGGAVSNQPQH
TRBV5-6	TRBJ2-7	10	ASSFREAEQY
TRBV29-1	TRBJ1-3	12	SVSQGVSGNTIY
TRBV27	TRBJ2-1	13	ASSPLADFYNEQF
TRBV28	TRBJ1-5	12	ASSFRVRAQPQH
TRBV6-5	TRBJ1-1	9	ASKGFTEAF
TRBV13	TRBJ2-3	12	ASSPTGSADTQY
TRBV29-1	TRBJ1-3	13	SVTVQGQGADTIY
TRBV9	TRBJ1-4	15	ASSVGGPRGPNEKLF
TRBV12-3/TRBV12-4	TRBJ1-5	11	ASSLGPSLPQH
TRBV10-3	TRBJ2-1	11	AISETLSAEQF